These 25 T cell receptor beta chains came from one sample sequenced in a study of cytomegalovirus exposure and HLA in healthy donors. The PCR ran on 60 Vbeta and 13 Jbeta primers. Repertoires were generated with immunoSEQ multiplex PCR, while TCRdb's copy carries only in-frame clones and drops some. The data hold tens of thousands of clones, with around 66% observed a single time. What was sequenced was PBMCs. These TCRs come from a male donor in good health and CMV-seropositive.

This clone was seen a handful of times. The gene calls are TRBV27 and TRBJ1-6, with D tentatively TRBD1 (6 bases). The CDR3 runs 15 residues. The germline V gene has CDR1 MNHEY and CDR2 SMNVEV (reference sequence). V lost 2 bases to trimming and J lost 7 bases, with 12 bases between them. CDR3 in amino acids: CASSLDGTQNSPLHF. The CDR3 nucleotides read TGTGCCAGCAGTTTAGATGGGACACAGAATTCACCCCTCCACTTT.

For the CDR3, the DNA is TGTGCCAGCAGCCCTGATTGGACAGGCTATGGCTACACCTTC. It yields the protein CASSPDWTGYGYTF. The chain recombines TRBV6-5 with TRBJ1-2; TRBD1 aligns across 7 bases. Germline values: CDR1 MNHEY, CDR2 SVGAGI. The CDR3 runs to 14 residues. V dropped 6 bases and J dropped 4; count of bases not matched to a gene: 8.

The chain has TRBV27 and TRBJ2-1; D is undetermined. Germline assignment: CDR1 MNHEY and CDR2 SMNVEV (reference sequence). Trimming took 4 bases from V and 3 from J, leaving 7 bases between them. This CDR3 region has 13 residues. This CDR3 is CASSYGNYNEQFF. The CDR3 DNA sequence: TGTGCCAGCAGTTACGGTAACTACAATGAGCAGTTCTTC.

This chain uses TRBV9 with TRBJ2-7; TRBD1 matches at 8 bases. There are 14 residues in the CDR3. Per germline, CDR1 SGDLS and CDR2 YYNGEE. V was pared by 2 bases and J by 5 bases, with 6 bases of the junction left unmatched. CDR3 in amino acids: CASSVGQGNDEQYF. In DNA, the CDR3 is TGTGCCAGCAGCGTTGGACAGGGAAACGACGAGCAGTACTTC.

V is TRBV6-6 and J is TRBJ2-1, with TRBD2 matching 10 bases. Germline V gene data show CDR1 as MNHNY and CDR2 as SVGAGI (reference sequence). V lost 3 bases to trimming and J lost 7 bases; unmatched junction nucleotides: 9. This CDR3 comprises 16 residues. The CDR3 loop is CASSYEAGGPRNEQFF. In DNA form, the CDR3 reads TGTGCCAGCAGTTATGAAGCGGGAGGGCCGAGAAATGAGCAGTTCTTC.

The sample holds a few counts of this clone. The chain employs TRBV19 and TRBJ1-1; possible D gene TRBD1, 5 bases. The CDR3 length is 16 residues. Trimming removed 4 bases at V and 1 base at J, with 16 bases between. Germline CDR1 reads LNHDA; CDR2 reads SQIVND (reference sequence). This CDR3 is CASSRVTGQWNTEAFF. As DNA, the CDR3 is TGTGCCAGTAGTAGGGTGACCGGACAATGGAACACTGAAGCTTTCTTT.

The chain carries TRBV5-1 and TRBJ2-7; 7 bases fit TRBD1. This CDR3 has 14 amino acids. Germline CDR1 reads SGHRS; CDR2 reads YFSETQ. Trimming cost V 4 bases and J 3 bases; bases outside gene matches: 7. CDR3 nucleotides: TGCGCCAGCAGCACGGGACAGCTACACTACGAGCAGTACTTC. Translated: CASSTGQLHYEQYF.

V is TRBV29-1 and J is TRBJ1-1; no firm D call. Germline CDR1 SQVTM, CDR2 ANQGSEA. The CDR3 has 11 amino acids. Trimming took 3 bases from V and 5 from J, leaving 7 bases between them. Written as DNA, the CDR3 is TGCAGCGTTGAGAGAACTACTGAAGCTTTCTTT. This codes for CSVERTTEAFF.

This sequence joins TRBV6-6 and TRBJ2-7, with 8 bases matching TRBD1. The trim removed 4 bases at V and 2 bases at J, leaving 4 bases unmatched. This CDR3 region has 14 residues. The germline CDR1 and CDR2 sequences are MNHNY and SVGAGI (reference sequence). Here the CDR3 reads CASSSTGVTYEQYF. CDR3 sequence (DNA): TGTGCCAGCAGTTCGACAGGGGTGACCTACGAGCAGTACTTC.

This chain connects TRBV4-1 to TRBJ2-7; 11 bases map to TRBD1. The germline gives CDR1 MGHRA, CDR2 YSYEKL. The V gene end was trimmed by 0 bases and the J gene end by 4 bases; junction bases not matched to a gene: 2. This CDR3 region has 15 residues. As DNA, the CDR3 is TGCGCCAGCAGCCAAGAAGGACAGGGGGCGTACGAGCAGTACTTC. This gives the protein CASSQEGQGAYEQYF.

The chain joins TRBV9 to TRBJ1-3; TRBD1 matches 7 bases. CDR3 length equals 13 residues. Germline V CDR1 and CDR2: SGDLS, YYNGEE. The ends lost 0 bases at V and 9 bases at J; junction bases unmatched: 3. The DNA of the CDR3 is TGTGCCAGCAGCGTAGCTGACAGGGCCACCATATATTTT. Amino acid sequence: CASSVADRATIYF.

This chain uses TRBV19 with TRBJ1-2; D gene uncertain. Germline values: CDR1 LNHDA, CDR2 SQIVND (reference sequence). This CDR3 is built from 14 residues. V was shortened by 1 base and J by 0 bases, with 6 bases between the two germline ends. The CDR3 sequence is CASSIGGANYGYTF. CDR3 in DNA: TGTGCCAGTAGTATAGGTGGAGCTAACTATGGCTACACCTTC.

The chain couples TRBV19 to TRBJ2-3; D gene uncertain. The CDR3 contains 16 residues. Trimming cost V 1 base and J 2 bases, with 13 bases left between them. Germline loops: CDR1 LNHDA, CDR2 SQIVND (reference sequence). The CDR3 DNA follows: TGTGCCAGTAGTATAGCCAACTTAATGTTCACAGATACGCAGTATTTT. This codes for CASSIANLMFTDTQYF.

This clone was seen only a few times. The rearrangement joins TRBV7-8 to TRBJ2-5, with 7 bases lining up with TRBD1. Near its end, the DNA agrees better with TRBJ2-7, so the J call may be wrong. CDR3 length: 15 residues. Germline V gene sequence: CDR1 SGHVS, CDR2 FQNEAQ. The CDR3 here is CASSSASGTAGEQYF. CDR3 DNA sequence: TGTGCCAGCAGCTCAGCCTCCGGGACAGCTGGCGAGCAGTACTTC.

As regards this clone: Other DNA sequences of this sample code for an identical CDR3. V is TRBV4-2 and J is TRBJ2-1, with 15 bases fitting TRBD2. Germline trimming cut 0 bases from V and 10 bases from J; bases unmatched to any gene: 4. Germline CDR1 and CDR2: LGHNA and YNFKEQ. This CDR3 spans 16 amino acids. The CDR3 loop reads CASSQEEGLAGGEQFF. CDR3 coding DNA: TGTGCCAGCAGCCAAGAGGAGGGACTAGCGGGGGGCGAGCAGTTCTTC.

Only one count was recorded for this clone. This chain joins TRBV18 and TRBJ1-1; 7 bases match TRBD1. Germline CDR1 KGHSH, CDR2 LQKENI. The CDR3 consists of 13 residues. V gave up 3 bases and J gave up 5 bases; unmatched junction bases: 3. The CDR3 reads CASSPTGDTEAFF. As DNA, the CDR3 is TGTGCCAGCTCACCCACAGGGGATACTGAAGCTTTCTTT. Full variable domain (missing parts from reference TRBV18 and TRBJ1-1): NAGVMQNPRHLVRRRGQEARLRCSPMKGHSHVYWYRQLPEEGLKFMVYLQKENIIDESGMPKERFSAEFPKEGPSILRIQQVVRGDSAAYFCASSPTGDTEAFFGQGTRLTVV.

The CDR3 is CASSPRLAGGSRTDTQYF. CDR3 sequence (DNA): TGTGCCAGCAGCCCCAGACTAGCGGGGGGCTCCCGCACAGATACGCAGTATTTT. The chain uses TRBV9 and TRBJ2-3; 13 nucleotides match TRBD2. Trimming removed 4 bases from V and 1 base from J; junction bases left unmatched: 9. In germline, CDR1 is SGDLS, CDR2 YYNGEE. The CDR3 covers 18 residues.

The rearrangement uses TRBV5-4 and TRBJ1-4; D is ambiguous. The CDR3 runs to 15 residues. Germline CDR1 and CDR2: SGHNT and YYREEE (reference sequence). The V and J ends lost 1 base and 8 bases respectively, with 15 bases between them. The CDR3 bases are TGTGCCAGCAGCTTGTCGAGCAGGAACAACGAAAAACTGTTTTTT. Residues: CASSLSSRNNEKLFF.

This clone is termed medium-sized (0.01 to 0.1%). This rearrangement joins TRBV9 to TRBJ1-1, with a weak D call TRBD1 (5 bases). V gave up 3 bases and J gave up 8 bases, with 14 bases separating them. The CDR3 contains 13 residues. The germline gives CDR1 SGDLS, CDR2 YYNGEE. CDR3 sequence: CASSAYRGGEAFF. The CDR3 DNA reads TGTGCCAGCAGCGCGTACCGGGGGGGGGAAGCTTTCTTT. Full variable domain (missing parts from reference TRBV9 and TRBJ1-1): DSGVTQTPKHLITATGQRVTLRCSPRSGDLSVYWYQQSLDQGLQFLIQYYNGEERAKGNILERFSAQQFPDLHSELNLSSLELGDSALYFCASSAYRGGEAFFGQGTRLTVV.

The genes are TRBV29-1 and TRBJ1-2; maybe TRBD1 (5 bases). CDR3 length equals 13 residues. Germline values: CDR1 SQVTM, CDR2 ANQGSEA. V shed 4 bases and J shed 3 bases, with 12 bases lying between them. The CDR3 spells CSVGWGRDYGYTF. CDR3 nucleotides: TGCAGCGTTGGATGGGGCAGAGACTATGGCTACACCTTC.

In this sample, this clone turned up a few times. The CDR3 coding sequence is TGTGCCAGCAGCCCCCCACTAGCGGGGATCACAGATACGCAGTATTTT. It yields the protein CASSPPLAGITDTQYF. The V call is TRBV11-2, the J call TRBJ2-3, with 10 bases identical to TRBD2. The trim removed 5 bases at V and 2 bases at J, leaving 7 bases unmatched. The germline V gene encodes CDR1 SGHAT and CDR2 FQNNGV. This CDR3 has 16 amino acids.

This clone was picked up one time. The same CDR3 also results from other DNA sequences found in this sample. The chain has TRBV6-5 and TRBJ2-5, with 8 bases fitting TRBD1. Germline V CDR1 and CDR2: MNHEY, SVGAGI. The V and J ends lost 0 bases and 5 bases, in that order; junction bases with no gene match: 5. The CDR3 contains 15 residues. CDR3: CASSYSGQGLETQYF. The DNA of the CDR3 is TGTGCCAGCAGTTACTCCGGACAGGGATTGGAGACCCAGTACTTC.

This chain uses TRBV5-1 with TRBJ2-2, with 9 bases matching TRBD1. The CDR3 spans 18 residues. The ends lost 1 base at V and 0 bases at J; junction bases unmatched: 7. CDR1 is SGHRS and CDR2 is YFSETQ in the germline V gene. CDR3 DNA sequence: TGCGCCAGCAGCTTGTGGGGGACAGGGAGCGCGAACACCGGGGAGCTGTTTTTT. It specifies CASSLWGTGSANTGELFF.

The table lists this clone with a count of one. The chain combines TRBV6-6 with TRBJ1-6, with 10 bases that match TRBD1. The CDR3 has 14 residues. J gave up 10 bases and V 0 bases, and 0 bases lay outside the gene matches. The V gene's germline CDR1 is MNHNY and CDR2 SVGAGI (reference sequence). This CDR3 is CASSYSTGGSPLHF. CDR3 DNA: TGTGCCAGCAGTTACTCGACAGGGGGCTCACCCCTCCACTTT.

The chain joins TRBV6-1 to TRBJ2-1; 9 nucleotides agree with TRBD1. The V segment lost 11 bases and the J segment 8 bases; nucleotides outside the gene matches: 10. The germline V gene has CDR1 MNHNS and CDR2 SASEGT. The length of the CDR3 is 13 residues. The CDR3 region has the DNA TGTGCCGGCCGGGACAGGGTCGTCGATGAGCAGTTCTTC. Translated, it gives CAGRDRVVDEQFF.